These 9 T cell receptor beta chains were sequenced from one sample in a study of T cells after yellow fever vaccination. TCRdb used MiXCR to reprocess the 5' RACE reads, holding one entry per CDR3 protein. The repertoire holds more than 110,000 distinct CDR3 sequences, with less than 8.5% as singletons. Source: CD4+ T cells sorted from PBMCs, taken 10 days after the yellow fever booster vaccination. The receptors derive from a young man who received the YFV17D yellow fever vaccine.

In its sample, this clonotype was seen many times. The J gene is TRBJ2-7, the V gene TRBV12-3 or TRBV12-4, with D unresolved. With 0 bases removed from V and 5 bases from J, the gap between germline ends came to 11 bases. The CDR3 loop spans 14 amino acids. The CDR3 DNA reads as TGTGCCAGCAGTTTAGCCCCCCTAGTTGACGAGCAGTACTTC. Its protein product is CASSLAPLVDEQYF.

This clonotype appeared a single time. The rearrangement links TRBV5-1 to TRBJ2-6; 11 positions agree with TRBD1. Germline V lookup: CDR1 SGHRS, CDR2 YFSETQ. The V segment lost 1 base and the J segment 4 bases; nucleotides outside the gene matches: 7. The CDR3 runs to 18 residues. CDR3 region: CASSLRTGGASGANVLTF. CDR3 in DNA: TGCGCCAGCAGCTTGAGGACAGGGGGCGCATCCGGGGCCAACGTCCTGACTTTC.

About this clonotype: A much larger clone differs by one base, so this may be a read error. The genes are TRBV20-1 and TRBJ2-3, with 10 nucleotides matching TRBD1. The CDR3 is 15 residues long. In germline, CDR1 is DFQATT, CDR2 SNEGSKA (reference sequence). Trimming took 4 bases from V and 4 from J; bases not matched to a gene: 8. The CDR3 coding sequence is TGCAGTGCTACCTGGGACAGGGGAAAGGCAGATACGCAGTATTTT. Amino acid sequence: CSATWDRGKADTQYF.

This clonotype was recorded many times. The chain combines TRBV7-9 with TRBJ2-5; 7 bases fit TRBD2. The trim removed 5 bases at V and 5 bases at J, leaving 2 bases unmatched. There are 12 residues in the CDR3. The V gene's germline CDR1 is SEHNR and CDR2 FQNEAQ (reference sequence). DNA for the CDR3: TGTGCCAGCAGCCGCGGGAGCGAGACCCAGTACTTC. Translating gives CASSRGSETQYF.

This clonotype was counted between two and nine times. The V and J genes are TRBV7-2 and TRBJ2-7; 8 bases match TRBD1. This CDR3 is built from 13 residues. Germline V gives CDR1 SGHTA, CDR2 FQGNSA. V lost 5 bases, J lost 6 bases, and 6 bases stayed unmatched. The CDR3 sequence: CASSPGQVFEQYF. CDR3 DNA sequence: TGTGCCAGCAGCCCGGGACAGGTGTTCGAGCAGTACTTC.

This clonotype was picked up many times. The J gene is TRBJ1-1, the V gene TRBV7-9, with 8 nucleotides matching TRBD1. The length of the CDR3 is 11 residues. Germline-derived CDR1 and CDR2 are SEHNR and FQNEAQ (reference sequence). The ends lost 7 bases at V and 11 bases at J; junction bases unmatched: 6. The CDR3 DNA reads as TGTGCCAGCACCGGACAGGGCTGGGCTTTCTTT. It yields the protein CASTGQGWAFF.

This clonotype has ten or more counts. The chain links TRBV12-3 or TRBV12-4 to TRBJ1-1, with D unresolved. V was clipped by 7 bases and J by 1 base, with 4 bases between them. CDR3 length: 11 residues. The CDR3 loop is CASKENTEAFF. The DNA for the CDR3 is TGTGCCAGCAAGGAGAACACTGAAGCTTTCTTT.

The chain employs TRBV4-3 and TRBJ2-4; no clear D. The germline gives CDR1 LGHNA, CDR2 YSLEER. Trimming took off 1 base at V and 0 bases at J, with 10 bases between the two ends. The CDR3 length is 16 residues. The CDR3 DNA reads TGCGCCAGCAGCCAAGTCGACAAGCTAGCCAAAAACATTCAGTACTTC. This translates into CASSQVDKLAKNIQYF.

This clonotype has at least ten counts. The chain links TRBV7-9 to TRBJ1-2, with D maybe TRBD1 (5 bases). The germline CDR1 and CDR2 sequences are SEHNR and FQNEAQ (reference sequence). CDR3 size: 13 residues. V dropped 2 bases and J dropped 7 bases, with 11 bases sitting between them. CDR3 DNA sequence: TGTGCCAGCAGCTTAAACGGGGCTGGTGGCTACACCTTC. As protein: CASSLNGAGGYTF.